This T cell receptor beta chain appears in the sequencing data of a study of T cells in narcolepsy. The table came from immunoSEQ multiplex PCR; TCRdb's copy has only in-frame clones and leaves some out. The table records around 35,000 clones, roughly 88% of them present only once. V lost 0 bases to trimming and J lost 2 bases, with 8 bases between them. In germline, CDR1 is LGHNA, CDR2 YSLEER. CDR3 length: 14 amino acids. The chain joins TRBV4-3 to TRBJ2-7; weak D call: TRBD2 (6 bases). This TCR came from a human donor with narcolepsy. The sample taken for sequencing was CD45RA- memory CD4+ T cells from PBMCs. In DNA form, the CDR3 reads TGCGCCAGCAGCCAAGAAGGCGGGGCCTACGAGCAGTACTTC. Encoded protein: CASSQEGGAYEQYF.